This record looks at one TCR beta chain sequence and its context. This specimen belongs to a study of blood T cell repertoires in COVID-19. Study-wide background: From the United States, Italy and Spain came samples of acute and convalescent COVID-19.

TCRdb's copy holds only in-frame clones and misses some; the assay was immunoSEQ multiplex PCR. The profile shows 200,000 to 300,000 clones, around 79% of them singletons. The CDR3 consists of 16 residues. V lost 3 bases to trimming and J lost 1 base, with 15 bases between them. The germline CDR1 and CDR2 sequences are SGHTA and FQGNSA. The clonotype comes from a woman aged 80 or over with acute or convalescent COVID-19. The chain is built from TRBV7-2 and TRBJ1-1; D might be TRBD1 (6 bases). The sample was peripheral blood. This CDR3 reads CASSFSFGRGNTEAFF. CDR3 sequence (DNA): TGTGCCAGCAGCTTTTCGTTCGGCAGGGGGAACACTGAAGCTTTCTTT.